In its sample, the clone carrying this T cell receptor beta chain was seen a few times. The antigen remains undetermined. CDR3 length: 13 amino acids. Germline CDR1 and CDR2: MRHNA and SNTAGT. Deletions cut 6 bases from V and 3 bases from J, with 11 bases between. The protocol was immunoSEQ multiplex PCR, while the TCRdb copy is restricted to in-frame clones and leaves out a portion. This table holds roughly 13,000 clones, 82% found once. Positive magnetic bead selection, which isolated the CD4+ and CD8+ cells, was followed by a flow cytometry check of purity. This sample is drawn from a study of somatic mutations in cytotoxic T cells in rheumatoid arthritis. Regarding the study as a whole: The study found that the largest CD8+ clone exceeded 20% of CD8+ cells in about an eighth of the roughly 65 patients. Slight underrepresentation of TRBV07 in rheumatoid arthritis patients was not adjusted for multiple comparisons.

The chain links TRBV6-4 to TRBJ1-1; no clear D gene. The sample was CD8+ T cells sorted from blood. This clonotype originated in an adult with rheumatoid arthritis. The CDR3 reads CASSRVGDTEAFF. In DNA form, the CDR3 reads TGTGCCAGCAGCCGAGTTGGGGACACTGAAGCTTTCTTT.